These T cell receptor beta chains were read from a single sample in a study of T cell repertoires in ileal Crohn's disease. Here immunoSEQ multiplex PCR was the method, and the copy in TCRdb shows in-frame clones only, minus some. The sample includes approximately 6,900 clones, 65% to 85% seen only once; the top ten take around 4.4%. Sequenced sample: ileal tissue. The receptors shown here come from an adult with Crohn's disease. Both conserved end residues are part of each CDR3. The order of the fields is J gene, D gene, V gene, clone size, CDR3 DNA, CDR3 protein. A D gene is named only where the DNA matches it firmly. The size of a clone is reported for some rows only, either as once, few or many, or as a class for expanded clones.

J gene: TRBJ1-4; D gene: -; V gene: TRBV28; clone size: -; CDR3 DNA: TGTGCCAGTCGTCTGGTGGGCAGGGAAAAACTGTTTTTT; CDR3 protein: CASRLVGREKLFF
J gene: TRBJ2-7; D gene: -; V gene: TRBV25-1; clone size: -; CDR3 DNA: TGTGCCAGCACCAGGGGCCGAAACGAGCAGTACTTC; CDR3 protein: CASTRGRNEQYF
J gene: TRBJ2-7; D gene: -; V gene: TRBV11-2; clone size: -; CDR3 DNA: TGTGCCAGCAGCCCTCGACTAGTTTCCCTCTCCTCCTACGAGCAGTACTTC; CDR3 protein: CASSPRLVSLSSYEQYF
J gene: TRBJ2-1; D gene: TRBD2; V gene: TRBV5-1; clone size: -; CDR3 DNA: TGCGCCAGCAGCCGACTAGCGGGAGGATACAATGAGCAGTTCTTC; CDR3 protein: CASSRLAGGYNEQFF
J gene: TRBJ1-1; D gene: -; V gene: TRBV4-3; clone size: once; CDR3 DNA: TGCGCCAGCAGCCCCTGGGTGGGCGGAGGCACTGAAGCTTTCTTT; CDR3 protein: CASSPWVGGGTEAFF
J gene: TRBJ2-3; D gene: TRBD2; V gene: TRBV7-8; clone size: -; CDR3 DNA: TGTGCCAGCAGCTTAGGTCTGCTTGCGGGAGTGAAAGATACGCAGTATTTT; CDR3 protein: CASSLGLLAGVKDTQYF
J gene: TRBJ2-1; D gene: TRBD1; V gene: TRBV28; clone size: -; CDR3 DNA: TGTGCCAGCAGTTTCATGACAGGGGGGTGGTTCTTC; CDR3 protein: CASSFMTGGWFF
J gene: TRBJ2-2; D gene: -; V gene: TRBV4-3; clone size: -; CDR3 DNA: TGCGCCAGCAGCCAAGAAATCGGTGGTTACAACACCGGGGAGCTGTTTTTT; CDR3 protein: CASSQEIGGYNTGELFF
J gene: TRBJ1-2; D gene: TRBD1; V gene: TRBV6-5; clone size: -; CDR3 DNA: TGTGCCAGCAGTTACGACAGGGGGCTTGGCTACACCTTC; CDR3 protein: CASSYDRGLGYTF
J gene: TRBJ1-2; D gene: -; V gene: TRBV19; clone size: once; CDR3 DNA: TGTGCCAGTAGTATCTCTAACAGGGTTGGCTATGGCTACACCTTC; CDR3 protein: CASSISNRVGYGYTF
J gene: TRBJ2-4; D gene: -; V gene: TRBV27; clone size: -; CDR3 DNA: TGTGCCAGCAGTTTAGCCCAAGGGGTAGCCAAAAACATTCAGTACTTC; CDR3 protein: CASSLAQGVAKNIQYF
J gene: TRBJ2-7; D gene: -; V gene: TRBV6-1; clone size: -; CDR3 DNA: TGTGCCAGCAGTCAGACTTACGAGCAGTACTTC; CDR3 protein: CASSQTYEQYF
J gene: TRBJ2-7; D gene: TRBD2; V gene: TRBV27; clone size: -; CDR3 DNA: TGTGCCAGCAGTCTAGCGGGCGCTTCCTACGAGCAGTACTTC; CDR3 protein: CASSLAGASYEQYF
J gene: TRBJ2-3; D gene: -; V gene: TRBV29-1; clone size: -; CDR3 DNA: TGCAGCTCCCGGGGCACAGATACGCAGTATTTT; CDR3 protein: CSSRGTDTQYF
J gene: TRBJ2-5; D gene: -; V gene: TRBV25-1; clone size: -; CDR3 DNA: TGTGCCAGCAGTCTAGCACAAGCGGAGACCCAGTACTTC; CDR3 protein: CASSLAQAETQYF
J gene: TRBJ2-3; D gene: -; V gene: TRBV28; clone size: -; CDR3 DNA: TGTGCCAGCAGTTTCGCGGACAGAAGGGATACGCAGTATTTT; CDR3 protein: CASSFADRRDTQYF
J gene: TRBJ2-2; D gene: TRBD2; V gene: TRBV10-1; clone size: -; CDR3 DNA: TGCGCCAGCAGTGGGCCGGGACTAGCGGGACCCGGGGAGCTGTTTTTT; CDR3 protein: CASSGPGLAGPGELFF
J gene: TRBJ2-2; D gene: TRBD1; V gene: TRBV18; clone size: -; CDR3 DNA: TGTGCCAGCTCACGAGGGACAGGGGGAACCGGGGAGCTGTTTTTT; CDR3 protein: CASSRGTGGTGELFF
J gene: TRBJ2-1; D gene: -; V gene: TRBV30; clone size: -; CDR3 DNA: TGTGCCTGGAGTGTAATGGTCGGTGAGCAGTTCTTC; CDR3 protein: CAWSVMVGEQFF
J gene: TRBJ1-1; D gene: -; V gene: TRBV30; clone size: -; CDR3 DNA: TGTGCCTGGAGGCTGACACAGTTTGAAGCTTTCTTT; CDR3 protein: CAWRLTQFEAFF
J gene: TRBJ2-1; D gene: TRBD1; V gene: TRBV5-5; clone size: -; CDR3 DNA: TGTGCCAGCAGCTGGGACAGCTACAATGAGCAGTTCTTC; CDR3 protein: CASSWDSYNEQFF
J gene: TRBJ2-2; D gene: TRBD2; V gene: TRBV10-2; clone size: -; CDR3 DNA: TGCGCCAGCAGGGGGTTTATCGGGGGGTCCGGGGAGCTGTTTTTT; CDR3 protein: CASRGFIGGSGELFF
J gene: TRBJ2-5; D gene: -; V gene: TRBV7-9; clone size: -; CDR3 DNA: TGTGCCAGCAGCTCCCTCCGAACGGGACTGCAACAAGAGACCCAGTACTTC; CDR3 protein: CASSSLRTGLQQETQYF
J gene: TRBJ2-3; D gene: -; V gene: TRBV6-4; clone size: few; CDR3 DNA: TGTGCCAGCAGTGGGGGGGAGTTCACAGATACGCAGTATTTT; CDR3 protein: CASSGGEFTDTQYF
J gene: TRBJ1-5; D gene: -; V gene: TRBV6-6; clone size: few; CDR3 DNA: TGTGCCAGCAGTCCTGGGCCGGTTCAGCCCCAGCATTTT; CDR3 protein: CASSPGPVQPQHF
J gene: TRBJ2-7; D gene: -; V gene: TRBV6-1; clone size: -; CDR3 DNA: TGTGCCAGCCCGGAGGACACGGAGGGGTCCGAGCAGTACTTC; CDR3 protein: CASPEDTEGSEQYF
J gene: TRBJ2-5; D gene: TRBD2; V gene: TRBV7-6; clone size: -; CDR3 DNA: TGTGCCAGCAGCTTAGAGATCTGGCGGGAGTGGGGAGAGACCCAGTACTTC; CDR3 protein: CASSLEIWREWGETQYF
J gene: TRBJ2-5; D gene: TRBD1; V gene: TRBV7-2; clone size: -; CDR3 DNA: TGTGCCAGCAGCTCTGACAGGGGCCAGACCCAGTACTTC; CDR3 protein: CASSSDRGQTQYF
J gene: TRBJ2-1; D gene: TRBD2; V gene: TRBV28; clone size: -; CDR3 DNA: TGTGCCAGCCTAGGGCGGGGGAGCGGGAGCTACAATGAGCAGTTCTTC; CDR3 protein: CASLGRGSGSYNEQFF
J gene: TRBJ2-5; D gene: TRBD1; V gene: TRBV5-4; clone size: few; CDR3 DNA: TGTGCCAGCAGCTTGGACAGGGGAGAGACCCAGTACTTC; CDR3 protein: CASSLDRGETQYF
J gene: TRBJ2-1; D gene: TRBD1; V gene: TRBV27; clone size: -; CDR3 DNA: TGTGCCAGCAGTTCACCCTCCGGGACAGGATTAATTGGACTTTCCAATGAGCAGTTCTTC; CDR3 protein: CASSSPSGTGLIGLSNEQFF
J gene: TRBJ2-1; D gene: TRBD2; V gene: TRBV19; clone size: -; CDR3 DNA: TGTGCCAGTAGTATTTCGCCGGGAGGGGGAAGGGAGCAGTTCTTC; CDR3 protein: CASSISPGGGREQFF
J gene: TRBJ1-2; D gene: -; V gene: TRBV5-5; clone size: -; CDR3 DNA: TGTGCCAGCAGGGGGCCGGACTATGGCTACACCTTC; CDR3 protein: CASRGPDYGYTF
J gene: TRBJ2-6; D gene: TRBD1; V gene: TRBV19; clone size: once; CDR3 DNA: TGTGCCAGTAGTGCCCCTCGGACAGGGGTGAGAGGGGCCAACGTCCTGACTTTC; CDR3 protein: CASSAPRTGVRGANVLTF
J gene: TRBJ1-2; D gene: -; V gene: TRBV5-1; clone size: few; CDR3 DNA: TGCGCCAGCAGCCCGACAGACATCTATGGCTACACCTTC; CDR3 protein: CASSPTDIYGYTF
J gene: TRBJ2-1; D gene: -; V gene: TRBV9; clone size: -; CDR3 DNA: TGTGCCAGCAGCGTAGCGGGAGCCTTCTACAATGAGCAGTTCTTC; CDR3 protein: CASSVAGAFYNEQFF
J gene: TRBJ1-5; D gene: -; V gene: TRBV28; clone size: -; CDR3 DNA: TGTGCCAGCAGTTTATTCAGGGGCCAGCCCCAGCATTTT; CDR3 protein: CASSLFRGQPQHF
J gene: TRBJ2-2; D gene: -; V gene: TRBV6-4; clone size: -; CDR3 DNA: TGTGCCAGCAAACAGGATAGTCAAACCACCGGGGAGCTGTTTTTT; CDR3 protein: CASKQDSQTTGELFF
J gene: TRBJ1-6; D gene: TRBD1; V gene: TRBV2; clone size: once; CDR3 DNA: TGTGCCAGCATCCCTCAACAGGGGGTCGTCTATAATTCACCCCTCCACTTT; CDR3 protein: CASIPQQGVVYNSPLHF
J gene: TRBJ2-7; D gene: TRBD1; V gene: TRBV4-1; clone size: -; CDR3 DNA: TGCGCCAGCAGCCAATCTAAGACAGGGGACGAGCAGTACTTC; CDR3 protein: CASSQSKTGDEQYF
J gene: TRBJ2-7; D gene: -; V gene: TRBV15; clone size: -; CDR3 DNA: TGTGCCACCAGCATAACCGCCCGGGGCGAGCAGTACTTC; CDR3 protein: CATSITARGEQYF
J gene: TRBJ2-7; D gene: TRBD2; V gene: TRBV6-5; clone size: -; CDR3 DNA: TGTGCCAGCAGTTACGGACTAGCGGGAGCCTACGAGCAGTACTTC; CDR3 protein: CASSYGLAGAYEQYF
J gene: TRBJ2-2; D gene: -; V gene: TRBV28; clone size: -; CDR3 DNA: TGTGCCAGCAGTTTAATGGTGGCAGTCCCCGGGGAGCTGTTTTTT; CDR3 protein: CASSLMVAVPGELFF
J gene: TRBJ1-1; D gene: TRBD1; V gene: TRBV6-4; clone size: -; CDR3 DNA: TGTGCCAGCAGGGGACAGGGGTTGAGCACTGAAGCTTTCTTT; CDR3 protein: CASRGQGLSTEAFF
J gene: TRBJ2-1; D gene: -; V gene: TRBV2; clone size: -; CDR3 DNA: TGTGCCAGCAGGGTCAGCTCCTACAATGAGCAGTTCTTC; CDR3 protein: CASRVSSYNEQFF
J gene: TRBJ2-7; D gene: TRBD1; V gene: TRBV11-2; clone size: -; CDR3 DNA: TGTGCCAGCAGCTTACCCACCGGGACAGGGGTGTACGAGCAGTACTTC; CDR3 protein: CASSLPTGTGVYEQYF
J gene: TRBJ2-7; D gene: TRBD1; V gene: TRBV6-5; clone size: -; CDR3 DNA: TGTGCCAGCAGTTACTCGGGACAGGGATACGAGCAGTACTTC; CDR3 protein: CASSYSGQGYEQYF
J gene: TRBJ2-1; D gene: -; V gene: TRBV5-1; clone size: -; CDR3 DNA: TGCGCCAGCAGCTTTAGGAGCGGAACCTACAATGAGCAGTTCTTC; CDR3 protein: CASSFRSGTYNEQFF
J gene: TRBJ2-3; D gene: TRBD2; V gene: TRBV7-6; clone size: -; CDR3 DNA: TGTGCCAGCAGCTTATGGGGGAGGGGTGGAGATACGCAGTATTTT; CDR3 protein: CASSLWGRGGDTQYF
J gene: TRBJ2-7; D gene: -; V gene: TRBV15; clone size: -; CDR3 DNA: TGTGCCACCAGCAGTGGTGTTGGTCCCTACGAGCAGTACTTC; CDR3 protein: CATSSGVGPYEQYF
J gene: TRBJ2-1; D gene: TRBD2; V gene: TRBV18; clone size: -; CDR3 DNA: TGTGCCAGCTCACCACCGGGAGGGATTGTAGGAGGTAATGAGCAGTTCTTC; CDR3 protein: CASSPPGGIVGGNEQFF
J gene: TRBJ2-1; D gene: TRBD2; V gene: TRBV29-1; clone size: once; CDR3 DNA: TGCAGCTTCCGTACAGCGGGATGGGTAAATGAGCAGTTCTTC; CDR3 protein: CSFRTAGWVNEQFF
J gene: TRBJ1-3; D gene: -; V gene: TRBV7-3; clone size: -; CDR3 DNA: TGTGCCAGCAGCTTCTCAGGACAGACGCCCTCTGGAAACACCATATATTTT; CDR3 protein: CASSFSGQTPSGNTIYF
J gene: TRBJ2-1; D gene: -; V gene: TRBV5-1; clone size: -; CDR3 DNA: TGCGCCAGCAGCTCGACCACTACAGGGTACAATGAGCAGTTCTTC; CDR3 protein: CASSSTTTGYNEQFF
J gene: TRBJ1-5; D gene: -; V gene: TRBV6-5; clone size: -; CDR3 DNA: TGTGCCAGCAGTCAGACAGGATGGCAGCCCCAGCATTTT; CDR3 protein: CASSQTGWQPQHF
J gene: TRBJ2-5; D gene: -; V gene: TRBV10-1; clone size: -; CDR3 DNA: TGCGCCAGCAGTGTAACAGCGGGCCGACAAGAGACCCAGTACTTC; CDR3 protein: CASSVTAGRQETQYF
J gene: TRBJ1-5; D gene: -; V gene: TRBV19; clone size: -; CDR3 DNA: TGTGCCAGTAGTATCCTCAATCAGCCCCAGCATTTT; CDR3 protein: CASSILNQPQHF
J gene: TRBJ2-7; D gene: TRBD1; V gene: TRBV7-2; clone size: -; CDR3 DNA: TGTGCCAGCAGCCGGACAGGGTACGAGCAGTACTTC; CDR3 protein: CASSRTGYEQYF